This T cell receptor (beta chain) originates from a study of blood T cell repertoires in COVID-19. Study at large: The United States, Italy and Spain supplied acute and convalescent COVID-19 samples. Nucleic acid was either cDNA or gDNA, and it came from T cells, B-cell-depleted T cells, or PBMCs.

CDR3 length equals 13 residues. Trimming removed 2 bases from V and 4 bases from J, with 6 bases in between. Germline V gene data show CDR1 as LGHNA and CDR2 as YNFKEQ. Original analysis: Amplification from reference gene primers served as the basis for estimated nucleated cell counts. The repertoire was sequenced with immunoSEQ multiplex PCR; TCRdb's copy has only in-frame clones and lacks some. Clone size and the V and J calls come from that table; the DNA yielded D and trimming. The sample shows 200,000 or so clones, 80% to 90% of them seen only once. The chain combines TRBV4-2 with TRBJ2-1; D remains unclear. The sample comprised peripheral blood. The TCR sequence derives from a man aged 55-75 years with acute or convalescent COVID-19. This chain's CDR3 is CASSQSEYNEQFF. CDR3 nucleotides: TGTGCCAGCAGCCAAAGCGAATACAATGAGCAGTTCTTC.